This TCR beta chain came from a study of cytomegalovirus exposure and HLA in healthy donors. Study-wide points: As immune exposure information, only CMV serostatus was available. One variant, a missense change in DCLRE1C, was linked in a later analysis to TCR beta V- and J-gene trimming.

Comment on this clone: Its matching antigen is unknown.

The CDR3 has 15 residues. Looked up from germline, CDR1 is SGHDN and CDR2 is FVKESK. V trimming: 2 bases; J trimming: 3 bases; junction bases outside the gene matches: 0. PCR was performed using 60 Vbeta and 13 Jbeta primers. TCRdb's copy holds only in-frame clones and misses some; the assay was immunoSEQ multiplex PCR. The profile shows some 150,000 clones, 76% of them singletons. This receptor was obtained from a female donor in good health and CMV-seropositive. The sequenced material came from PBMCs. The chain joins TRBV14 to TRBJ2-1; TRBD2 agrees at 11 bases. Here the CDR3 reads CASSQTSGGYNEQFF. CDR3 DNA: TGTGCCAGCAGCCAAACTAGCGGGGGCTACAATGAGCAGTTCTTC.